This T cell receptor beta chain emerged from a study of cytomegalovirus exposure and HLA in healthy donors. Overall study context: As an earlier analysis found, 150 million to 200 million T cells yielded fewer than 130 million unique TCR beta sequences. Study results and limitations: CMV antigen specificity of a few CMV-associated chains was confirmed in vitro. The investigators catalogued under 200 TCR beta chains as cytomegalovirus-associated.

Use of 60 Vbeta and 13 Jbeta primers characterized the PCR. The repertoire was sequenced with immunoSEQ multiplex PCR; TCRdb's copy has only in-frame clones and lacks some. The table lists fewer than 150,000 clones, approximately 70% of them singletons, with 1.6% in the top ten. This clone was observed once. Its specificity is unknown. V lost 4 bases and J lost 9; bases outside the gene matches: 12. Germline CDR1 is MNHEY and CDR2 is SMNVEV (reference sequence). The CDR3 extends over 16 amino acids. Sequencing used PBMCs. This sequence originates from a woman younger than 45 in good health and CMV-seronegative. This chain links TRBV27 with TRBJ2-3; TRBD2 aligns across 11 bases. The CDR3 here is CASSSRLAGRGLTQYF. CDR3 nucleotide sequence: TGTGCCAGCAGTTCCCGACTAGCGGGACGGGGTTTGACGCAGTATTTT.